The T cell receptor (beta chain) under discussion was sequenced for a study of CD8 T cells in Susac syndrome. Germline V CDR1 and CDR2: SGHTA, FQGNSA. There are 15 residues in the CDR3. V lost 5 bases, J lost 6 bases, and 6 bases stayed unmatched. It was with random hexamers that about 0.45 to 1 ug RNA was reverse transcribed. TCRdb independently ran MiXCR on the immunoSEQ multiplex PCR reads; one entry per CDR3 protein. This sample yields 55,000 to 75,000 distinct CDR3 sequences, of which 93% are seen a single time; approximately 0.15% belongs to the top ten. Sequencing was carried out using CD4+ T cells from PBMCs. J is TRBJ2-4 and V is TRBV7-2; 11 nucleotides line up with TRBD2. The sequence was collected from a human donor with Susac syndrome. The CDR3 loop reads CASSRRLAGRNIQYF. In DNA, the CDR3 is TGTGCCAGCAGCCGACGACTAGCGGGGAGAAACATTCAGTACTTC. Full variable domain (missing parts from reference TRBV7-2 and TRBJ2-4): GAGVSQSPSNKVTEKGKDVELRCDPISGHTALYWYRQSLGQGLEFLIYFQGNSAPDKSGLPSDRFSAERTGGSVSTLTIQRTQQEDSAVYLCASSRRLAGRNIQYFGAGTRLSVL.